This T cell receptor (beta chain) derives from a study of T cell repertoires in cytomegalovirus infection (dated by TCRdb to the late 2010s). Turning to the overall study: Because public TCR beta signatures pointed to carriage of CMV infection together with the matching HLA type, the HLA type of each donor mattered for the analysis.

CDR1 and CDR2 are drawn from the germline V gene: MGHRA, YSYEKL. V is cut back by 2 bases and J by 7 bases, with 26 bases in the junction unmatched. From the cysteine through the phenylalanine, the CDR3 covers 21 amino acids. The retained sequence is limited to the CDR3, 63 bases, with the frame set at the first base. Points the paper makes about the study in general: The ex vivo response was dominated by HLA-C-restricted CMV-specific TCR beta clonotypes, which also provided the single most frequent clonotype in two of eight donors. Cumulative frequency of public TCR beta family members discriminated carriers of CMV infection plus the relevant HLA type in this cohort and an independent approximately 350-donor cohort.

Sequencing relied on an Illumina HiSeq 1500. Starting from the raw public reads, TCRdb applied fastp trimming at Q25, assembled clones with MiXCR and retained in-frame beta chains. Entries are consolidated by CDR3 protein sequence, retaining the most common genes and DNA. The sample table records over 90,000 distinct CDR3 sequences; about 17% of these occur just once. Of the sample, about 8.8% falls within the top ten clones. This clonotype was found a few times. Its antigen remains undetermined. Base quality data are lacking; no much larger clone is found one base away. The clonotype originates from a human donor in good health (CMV status not recorded). Some clones in this sample may be carry-over from other donors' samples. Sequenced input: PBMCs. The V and J segments used are TRBV4-1 and TRBJ2-5, with 9 bases matching TRBD1. The nucleotide sequence is given as TGCGCCAGCAGCCAACGAACGGGGGTATGGGGACAGGGTAACCCGAATGCGACCCAGTACTTC. The resulting protein is CASSQRTGVWGQGNPNATQYF.